The text below deals with one T cell receptor beta chain. The sample comes from a study of blood T cell repertoires in COVID-19. Study overall: The United States, Italy and Spain provided the acute and convalescent COVID-19 samples.

V lost 4 bases and J lost 0; bases outside the gene matches: 5. Germline V gene data show CDR1 as SGHRS and CDR2 as YFSETQ. This CDR3 has 15 residues. In the study's own analysis: By means of reference gene primer amplification, nucleated cell counts were estimated. Generated by immunoSEQ multiplex PCR, the TCRdb table keeps only in-frame clones and is missing some. V and J calls and clone size are given by that table; D and trimming were obtained from the DNA. The table shows about 200,000 clones, with about 85% occurring only once. The specimen was peripheral blood. This sequence originates from a woman of 80 years or more with acute or convalescent COVID-19. The rearrangement links TRBV5-1 to TRBJ1-2, with 8 bases that match TRBD1. CDR3 nucleotides: TGCGCCAGCAGCACCACAGGGGGTGCTAACTATGGCTACACCTTC. It yields the protein CASSTTGGANYGYTF.